A single sample gave rise to the 4 T cell receptor beta chains below, sequenced in a study of blood T cell repertoires in COVID-19. TCRdb keeps only in-frame clones here, not all; method: immunoSEQ multiplex PCR. The data hold 120,000 or so clones, with 85% observed a single time. The sample consisted of peripheral blood. All receptors come from a man older than 75 with active or convalescent COVID-19.

As regards this clone: Mismatch with germline at one junction end may stem from a read error. The rearrangement joins TRBV2 to TRBJ1-6; 7 positions match TRBD1. In germline, CDR1 is SNHLY, CDR2 FYNNEI. CDR3 length equals 14 residues. The CDR3 DNA reads as TGTGCCAGCAGCGTTACAGGGGTCAATTCACCCCTCTACTTT. The encoded protein is CASSVTGVNSPLYF.

The V and J genes are TRBV11-2 and TRBJ1-2, with TRBD1 matching over 8 bases. V was pared by 4 bases and J by 6 bases, with 10 bases of the junction left unmatched. Germline CDR1 reads SGHAT; CDR2 reads FQNNGV. This CDR3 region has 15 residues. The CDR3 is CASSSDSTGAHGYTF. CDR3 nucleotides: TGTGCCAGCAGCTCCGACTCGACAGGGGCCCATGGCTACACCTTC.

This chain links TRBV30 with TRBJ1-4; D remains unclear. Germline values: CDR1 GTSNPN, CDR2 SVGIG (reference sequence). The CDR3 contains 16 residues. V was shortened by 0 bases and J by 4 bases, with 15 bases between the two germline ends. The CDR3 loop reads CAWSVIGRRLNEKLFF. The DNA of the CDR3 is TGTGCCTGGAGTGTAATAGGGAGGCGCCTTAATGAAAAACTGTTTTTT.

The rearrangement links TRBV30 to TRBJ1-4, with D perhaps TRBD1 (5 bases). Deletions cut 5 bases from V and 0 bases from J, with 10 bases between. The CDR3 runs to 14 residues. The V gene's germline CDR1 is GTSNPN and CDR2 SVGIG (reference sequence). The CDR3 bases are TGTGCCTGGGCCCAGGGTGCAACTAATGAAAAACTGTTTTTT. Translating it yields CAWAQGATNEKLFF.